Following are 11 T cell receptor beta chains from one sample sequenced in a study of cytomegalovirus exposure and HLA in healthy donors. PCR used 60 Vbeta primers and 13 Jbeta primers. Here immunoSEQ multiplex PCR was the method, and the copy in TCRdb shows in-frame clones only, minus some. The sample holds roughly 90,000 clones, about 68% seen once. The sequenced sample was PBMCs. These receptor sequences come from a man aged 25 to 40 in good health and CMV-seropositive.

The chain is built from TRBV2 and TRBJ2-5; 10 nucleotides match TRBD2. The V gene end was trimmed by 6 bases and the J gene end by 1 base; junction bases not matched to a gene: 14. The CDR3 has 18 amino acids. Germline V gene lookup returns CDR1 SNHLY and CDR2 FYNNEI. The chain's CDR3 is CASSANSGGPPPQETQYF. Here the CDR3 DNA reads TGTGCCAGCAGCGCTAATAGCGGGGGGCCACCCCCCCAAGAGACCCAGTACTTC.

The V call is TRBV2, the J call TRBJ1-5; D remains unclear. This CDR3 region has 14 residues. V dropped 2 bases and J dropped 10 bases, with 15 bases sitting between them. Germline V gene sequence: CDR1 SNHLY, CDR2 FYNNEI. As DNA, the CDR3 is TGTGCCAGCAGTGAATCCGGGGAGGTCATTCCCCAGCATTTT. Translation gives CASSESGEVIPQHF.

The chain is built from TRBV6-5 and TRBJ1-1; D uncertain. The V end lost 5 bases, the J end lost 0 bases, and 10 bases lay between the germline ends. Looked up from germline, CDR1 is MNHEY and CDR2 is SVGAGI. There are 14 residues in the CDR3. The CDR3 DNA reads as TGTGCCAGCAGTCAACTTTATCTGAACACTGAAGCTTTCTTT. Translating it yields CASSQLYLNTEAFF.

This chain joins TRBV5-1 and TRBJ1-2, with no clear D. The CDR3 is 14 amino acids. Trimming pared 0 bases from V and 6 bases from J, leaving 12 bases between. Germline V lookup: CDR1 SGHRS, CDR2 YFSETQ. The CDR3 here is CASSLAGEVNGYTF. For the CDR3, the DNA is TGCGCCAGCAGCTTGGCGGGAGAGGTTAATGGCTACACCTTC.

The chain couples TRBV6-5 to TRBJ2-5; 8 bases line up with TRBD2. The ends lost 2 bases at V and 2 bases at J; junction bases unmatched: 7. The germline CDR1 and CDR2 sequences are MNHEY and SVGAGI. The CDR3 has 16 amino acids. The CDR3 DNA reads as TGTGCCAGCAGTTACCGAGCGGGGGTGATTCAAGAGACCCAGTACTTC. This gives the protein CASSYRAGVIQETQYF.

This chain uses TRBV5-1 with TRBJ2-3; tentative D call: TRBD2 (5 bases). The CDR3 is 16 residues long. The V and J ends lost 1 base and 2 bases respectively, with 14 bases between them. Germline lookup yields CDR1 SGHRS and CDR2 YFSETQ. The CDR3 is CASSLFSTGFTDTQYF. CDR3 coding DNA: TGCGCCAGCAGCTTGTTTTCAACGGGGTTCACAGATACGCAGTATTTT.

The rearrangement joins TRBV13 to TRBJ1-2; 8 bases match TRBD1. CDR3 length: 13 amino acids. The junction had 7 bases not matched to a gene; V was cut back by 6 bases and J by 7 bases. Germline-derived CDR1 and CDR2 are PRHDT and FYEKMQ (reference sequence). The DNA of the CDR3 is TGTGCCAGCAGTCTGACAGGGGAATTTGGCTACACCTTC. It codes for CASSLTGEFGYTF. Full variable domain (outside the CDR3, taken from reference TRBV13 and TRBJ1-2): AAGVIQSPRHLIKEKRETATLKCYPIPRHDTVYWYQQGPGQDPQFLISFYEKMQSDKGSIPDRFSAQQFSDYHSELNMSSLELGDSALYFCASSLTGEFGYTFGSGTRLTVV.

This chain connects TRBV7-6 to TRBJ1-4; TRBD1 aligns across 8 bases. The CDR3 consists of 14 residues. Germline V lookup: CDR1 SGHVS, CDR2 FNYEAQ. V was pared by 5 bases and J by 8 bases, with 7 bases of the junction left unmatched. CDR3 in DNA: TGTGCCAGCAGCCCAGGACAGGGTGCGGAAAAACTGTTTTTT. This encodes CASSPGQGAEKLFF.

This clone occurred a few times. The chain is built from TRBV5-4 and TRBJ1-2, with D hard to call. Per germline, CDR1 SGHNT and CDR2 YYREEE (reference sequence). The V gene lost 4 bases and the J gene lost 3 bases, with 19 bases spanning the gap. The CDR3 consists of 16 residues. Here the CDR3 reads CASSPTTFDDHYGYTF. The CDR3 nucleotides are TGTGCCAGCAGCCCTACTACATTCGACGACCACTATGGCTACACCTTC.

The chain is built from TRBV15 and TRBJ1-3; D is ambiguous. Between the trimmed V and J ends, which lost 0 bases and 0 bases, there was a span of 9 bases. The CDR3 covers 16 residues. The germline CDR1 and CDR2 sequences are LNHNV and YYDKDF (reference sequence). The CDR3 region has the DNA TGTGCCACCAGCAGAGATCCAGGCAGCTCTGGAAACACCATATATTTT. Protein sequence: CATSRDPGSSGNTIYF.

The chain links TRBV4-1 to TRBJ2-1, with 11 bases lining up with TRBD2. Germline CDR1 MGHRA, CDR2 YSYEKL. Trimming cost V 1 base and J 2 bases; bases outside gene matches: 4. The CDR3 covers 17 residues. The DNA of the CDR3 is TGCGCCAGCAGCCAAGTTTCGACTAGCGGGGCCTACAATGAGCAGTTCTTC. Translating it yields CASSQVSTSGAYNEQFF.